The table lists the clone carrying this T cell receptor (beta chain) with a few counts. Its matching antigen is unknown. The data were taken from a study of spatial heterogeneity in lung cancer. Study background: Every unique TCR and UMI combination, on average, appeared more than ten times in raw reads.

Each TCR cDNA molecule bore a unique molecular identifier. TCRdb re-called the 5' RACE reads through MiXCR, storing one row per CDR3 protein. The sample contains 35,000 to 55,000 distinct CDR3 sequences, around 13% of which appear only once. The time point was: sample taken at primary tumor resection. No cells were sorted before sequencing. The whole RNA sequenced was extracted from tumor, nontumor lung or frozen PBMC. The study, taken as a whole, reports: Detection of ubiquitous tumor TCRs in blood was higher at resection than follow-up.

The sequence derives from a male donor with early-stage non-small cell lung cancer. The sequencing here drew on PBMCs, taken at surgery.

CDR3 bases: TGTGCCAGCAGCTTAAGTGGTCCCTACGAGCAGTACTTC. Translation: CASSLSGPYEQYF. The J gene is TRBJ2-7, the V gene TRBV11-1, with D unresolved. CDR3 length equals 13 residues. Germline CDR1 reads SGHAT; CDR2 reads FQDESV (reference sequence). Trimming removed 2 bases from V and 2 bases from J, with 7 bases in between.